These 9 T cell receptor beta chains originate from one sample sequenced in a study of T cell responses to AZD1222 COVID-19 vaccine. Sequencing used immunoSEQ multiplex PCR; TCRdb keeps in-frame clones, though not all of them. The table records about 120,000 clones, just over 90% of them present only once. The sequences come from peripheral blood, collected 28 days after the second AZD1222 dose. These receptors were taken from an adult who received the AZD1222 COVID-19 vaccine.

This clone was observed once. The chain has TRBV27 and TRBJ1-2, with TRBD1 as a possible D gene (6 bases). The V end lost 6 bases, the J end lost 2 bases, and 16 bases lay between the germline ends. The CDR3 is 15 amino acids. From germline, CDR1 is MNHEY and CDR2 SMNVEV (reference sequence). The CDR3 coding sequence is TGTGCCAGCAGGGGCCTACAGGGTTTGAACTATGGCTACACCTTC. Protein product: CASRGLQGLNYGYTF.

The J gene is TRBJ2-1, the V gene TRBV19, with D tentatively TRBD2 (6 bases). The V end lost 5 bases, the J end lost 0 bases, and 14 bases lay between the germline ends. The CDR3 has 16 amino acids. CDR1 and CDR2 (germline): LNHDA, SQIVND (reference sequence). CDR3 protein: CASSSIADGSYNEQFF. CDR3 sequence (DNA): TGTGCCAGTAGTTCTATAGCGGATGGCTCCTACAATGAGCAGTTCTTC.

J is TRBJ1-5 and V is TRBV10-3; D is perhaps TRBD1 (5 bases). Trimming removed 2 bases from V and 5 bases from J, with 10 bases in between. Germline loops: CDR1 ENHRY, CDR2 SYGVKD. This CDR3 is 14 amino acids long. The CDR3: CAISEGGSHQPQHF. The CDR3 DNA reads as TGTGCCATCAGTGAGGGGGGGTCACATCAGCCCCAGCATTTT.

The chain recombines TRBV7-2 with TRBJ2-5, with TRBD1 matching over 7 bases. The V gene's germline CDR1 is SGHTA and CDR2 FQGNSA. The CDR3 has 15 residues. Trimming at V came to 5 bases and at J to 3 bases, leaving 9 bases not matched to a gene. The CDR3 DNA is TGTGCCAGCAGCCCCATCCGGACAGGCGAAGAGACCCAGTACTTC. Residues: CASSPIRTGEETQYF.

The chain combines TRBV6-6 with TRBJ1-5; the D gene is possibly TRBD1 (5 bases). Germline-derived CDR1 and CDR2 are MNHNY and SVGAGI (reference sequence). The CDR3 consists of 15 residues. V was shortened by 2 bases and J by 4 bases, with 12 bases between the two germline ends. The CDR3 DNA reads TGTGCCAGCAGTTACCAGGGAGCTCGTAATCAGCCCCAGCATTTT. This codes for CASSYQGARNQPQHF.

This rearrangement joins TRBV6-6 to TRBJ2-3; 7 bases agree with TRBD2. V lost 4 bases to trimming and J lost 2 bases; unmatched junction nucleotides: 3. The CDR3 contains 14 residues. CDR1 and CDR2 from the germline V gene are MNHNY and SVGAGI (reference sequence). The CDR3 region is CASSSRGITDTQYF. CDR3 nucleotides: TGTGCCAGCAGTTCGCGGGGGATCACAGATACGCAGTATTTT.

The V gene is TRBV7-2, the J gene TRBJ2-5; 8 nucleotides align to TRBD1. Germline V gives CDR1 SGHTA, CDR2 FQGNSA. V dropped 5 bases and J dropped 0; count of bases not matched to a gene: 5. The CDR3 covers 15 residues. The CDR3 sequence: CASSRQTGDQETQYF. The CDR3 DNA is TGTGCCAGCAGCCGGCAGACAGGGGACCAAGAGACCCAGTACTTC.

The DNA for the CDR3 is TGTGCCAGCAGCTTAGTTGGATCCCCTGGGGCCAACGTCCTGACTTTC. Amino acid sequence: CASSLVGSPGANVLTF. This chain links TRBV7-9 with TRBJ2-6; D unresolved. V was cut by 1 base and J by 2 bases, with 9 bases left in between. Germline CDR1 and CDR2: SEHNR and FQNEAQ (reference sequence). The CDR3 is made up of 16 amino acids.

The chain links TRBV11-2 to TRBJ1-3; the D is unclear. There are 12 residues in the CDR3. Germline V gene sequence: CDR1 SGHAT, CDR2 FQNNGV. The ends were cut back, 2 bases at V and 3 bases at J, with 2 bases in the middle. This CDR3 is CASSLNGNTIYF. Written as DNA, the CDR3 is TGTGCCAGCAGCTTAAATGGAAACACCATATATTTT.